This T cell receptor beta chain was sequenced in a study of identical twins. Whole-study findings and limits: Beta out-of-frame sequences showed weaker excess sharing between twins. Invariant T cells like MAIT and iNKT could partly confound the zero-insertion analyses. Out-of-frame sharing of TCR alpha in monozygotic twins was underestimated by models. High-abundance cord blood beta clonotypes had fewer insertions; memory repertoires showed none.

TCRdb used MiXCR to reprocess the 5' RACE reads, holding one entry per CDR3 protein. The table shows some 710,000 distinct CDR3 sequences, with over 5% occurring only once. As for this clonotype: The antigen remains unidentified.

CDR1 and CDR2 from the germline V gene are SGHTA and FQGNSA. V was pared by 5 bases and J by 3 bases, with 11 bases between. There are 14 residues in the CDR3. The source is a man between 18 and 35 years old in good health. Sequencing input: naive T cells sorted from blood. The rearrangement joins TRBV7-2 to TRBJ2-1; D unresolved. The CDR3 protein is CASSPWANYNEQFF. The CDR3 coding sequence is TGTGCCAGCAGCCCATGGGCCAACTACAATGAGCAGTTCTTC.